This T cell receptor beta chain was retrieved from a study of HIV-infected patients and healthy controls. On the study more broadly: By the second bleed, viral load was undetectable in about 70% of the 16 patients.

Germline CDR1 reads ENHRY; CDR2 reads SYGVKD. CDR3 length equals 13 residues. V lost 3 bases, J lost 6 bases, and 4 bases stayed unmatched. Antiretroviral therapy had run roughly three months, about 14 weeks, before follow-up blood collection. All unsorted peripheral T cells were captured because whole blood was used without fractionation. Reverse transcription used approximately 500 ng RNA and constant-region primers for alpha and beta. Separate chain-specific third strand synthesis with multiplexing indices produced the alpha and beta libraries. TCRdb independently ran MiXCR on the 5' RACE reads; one entry per CDR3 protein. This table holds 18,000 or so distinct CDR3 sequences, approximately 9% found once. This clonotype was seen at least ten times.

The material was blood, obtained during antiretroviral therapy. The sequence derives from an adult with HIV infection. The chain carries TRBV10-3 and TRBJ2-5, with 7 bases that match TRBD2. As DNA, the CDR3 is TGTGCCATCAGTGACGGGGGGTTCCAGACCCAGTACTTC. Its protein is CAISDGGFQTQYF.